Following are 6 T cell receptor beta chains from one sample sequenced in a study of cytomegalovirus exposure and HLA in healthy donors. Primers for the PCR totalled 60 Vbeta and 13 Jbeta. The repertoire was sequenced with immunoSEQ multiplex PCR; TCRdb's copy has only in-frame clones and lacks some. The table includes roughly 90,000 clones, about four fifths detected once. The specimen sequenced was PBMCs. Every receptor here comes from a man aged 30 to 39 in good health and CMV-seropositive.

The sample holds a few counts of this clone. This CDR3 is also generated by other DNA sequences in the sample. The genes are TRBV14 and TRBJ1-1; the match to TRBD1 covers 10 bases. CDR3 length: 16 amino acids. The germline V gene encodes CDR1 SGHDN and CDR2 FVKESK. V lost 5 bases to trimming and J lost 0 bases; unmatched junction nucleotides: 6. The CDR3 DNA follows: TGTGCCAGCAGCGCCCCCGGGACAGGGGTGAACACTGAAGCTTTCTTT. Residues: CASSAPGTGVNTEAFF. The full variable domain, completed using reference TRBV14 and TRBJ1-1, is EAGVTQFPSHSVIEKGQTVTLRCDPISGHDNLYWYRRVMGKEIKFLLHFVKESKQDESGMPNNRFLAERTGGTYSTLKVQPAELEDSGVYFCASSAPGTGVNTEAFFGQGTRLTVV.

The gene calls are TRBV14 and TRBJ2-1, with D tentatively TRBD2 (5 bases). The germline V and J ends were trimmed by 6 bases and 2 bases, with 14 bases remaining between them. CDR1 is SGHDN, CDR2 FVKESK, per germline. The CDR3 runs 15 residues. The CDR3 spells CASRDTRGTYNEQFF. Written as DNA, the CDR3 is TGTGCCAGCAGAGATACCCGGGGTACCTACAATGAGCAGTTCTTC.

The J gene is TRBJ2-7, the V gene TRBV6-1, with 8 bases aligning to TRBD1. Germline assignment: CDR1 MNHNS and CDR2 SASEGT. The length of the CDR3 is 11 residues. The V and J ends lost 6 bases and 7 bases, in that order; junction bases with no gene match: 2. CDR3 sequence: CASSQGAEQYF. CDR3 sequence (DNA): TGTGCCAGCAGCCAGGGGGCTGAGCAGTACTTC.

This chain connects TRBV6-1 to TRBJ1-1, with D possibly matching TRBD1 (6 bases). The CDR3 loop spans 12 amino acids. Germline V gene data show CDR1 as MNHNS and CDR2 as SASEGT. V dropped 7 bases and J dropped 4 bases, with 10 bases sitting between them. The CDR3 is CASKAGVTEAFF. CDR3 nucleotide sequence: TGTGCCAGCAAGGCAGGGGTCACTGAAGCTTTCTTT.

The chain links TRBV7-8 to TRBJ1-4; perhaps TRBD1 as D (6 bases). The CDR3 extends over 13 amino acids. Trimming stripped 3 bases from V and 12 bases from J, with 14 bases between. Germline loops: CDR1 SGHVS, CDR2 FQNEAQ. CDR3 amino acids: CASSLGRAGELFF. CDR3 nucleotides: TGTGCCAGCAGCTTGGGCCGGGCAGGGGAACTGTTTTTT.

V gene TRBV11-2 combines with J gene TRBJ1-1; possibly TRBD1 for D (5 bases). The CDR3 runs 14 residues. Trimming took off 0 bases at V and 4 bases at J, with 9 bases between the two ends. Germline V CDR1 and CDR2: SGHAT, FQNNGV. The CDR3 DNA sequence: TGTGCCAGCAGCTTAGAGGGGGGAATCACTGAAGCTTTCTTT. It translates to CASSLEGGITEAFF.